These 14 T cell receptor beta chains were all obtained from the same sample, sequenced in a study of human T cells and chemical hapten exposure. From the RACE reads, TCRdb called clonotypes with MiXCR, one entry per CDR3 protein. The table has some 250,000 distinct CDR3 sequences, just under 8% seen once; the top ten hold more than 0.95%. Regarding time point: pre-sensitization, week 0. Treatment: therapeutic diphenylcyclopropenone sensitization with weekly scalp DPC. Source: whole blood, taken in connection with sensitization to the hapten diphenylcyclopropenone (DPC). The receptors here all came from a young man with alopecia areata. Some clones in this sample may be carry-over from other donors' samples.

The chain has TRBV6-5 and TRBJ1-1, with D perhaps TRBD1 (5 bases). Trimming shortened V by 2 bases and J by 5 bases, and 12 bases separated the two germline ends. The CDR3 covers 14 residues. The germline CDR1 and CDR2 sequences are MNHEY and SVGAGI. The CDR3: CASSYLSGGTEAFF. In DNA form, the CDR3 reads TGTGCCAGCAGTTACCTATCCGGGGGAACTGAAGCTTTCTTT.

The table lists this clonotype with many counts. Here the CDR3 DNA reads TGCGCCAGCAGCCTCCAGAGCGAGCAGTTCTTC. Translating gives CASSLQSEQFF. This chain joins TRBV10-2 and TRBJ2-1; no clear D gene. Germline CDR1 reads WSHSY; CDR2 reads SAAADI. The CDR3 has 11 residues. Trimming took 6 bases from V and 10 from J, leaving 10 bases between them.

This chain joins TRBV4-3 and TRBJ2-6; perhaps TRBD1 as D (5 bases). This CDR3 contains 16 residues. Trimming stripped 4 bases from V and 0 bases from J, with 10 bases between. Looked up from germline, CDR1 is LGHNA and CDR2 is YSLEER. The DNA of the CDR3 is TGCGCCAGCAGCCCATTGGACACCTCTGGGGCCAACGTCCTGACTTTC. Translating it yields CASSPLDTSGANVLTF.

This clonotype has only a few counts. The CDR3 DNA follows: TGTGCCAGCAGCGTATCAACAAGCGGGGGTTACAATGAGCAGTTCTTC. Its protein is CASSVSTSGGYNEQFF. V is TRBV9 and J is TRBJ2-1, with 8 bases matching TRBD2. The germline CDR1 and CDR2 sequences are SGDLS and YYNGEE. With 1 base clipped from V and 4 bases from J, the junction kept 7 bases outside the gene matches. The CDR3 length is 16 residues.

V is TRBV7-7 and J is TRBJ2-1; TRBD1 might be the D (6 bases). The CDR3 runs 16 residues. The germline V gene has CDR1 SSHAT and CDR2 FNYEAQ (reference sequence). V shed 5 bases and J shed 3 bases, with 17 bases lying between them. The CDR3 is CASSRLTGKVYNEQFF. In nucleotides, the CDR3 is TGTGCCAGCAGCCGCCTCACAGGGAAGGTCTACAATGAGCAGTTCTTC. Combining the CDR3 with reference TRBV7-7 and TRBJ2-1 gives the whole variable domain GAGVSQSPRYKVTKRGQDVTLRCDPISSHATLYWYQQALGQGPEFLTYFNYEAQPDKSGLPSDRFSAERPEGSISTLTIQRTEQRDSAMYRCASSRLTGKVYNEQFFGPGTRLTVL.

The chain joins TRBV12-3 or TRBV12-4 to TRBJ2-2, with TRBD1 matching over 9 bases. Trimming at V came to 6 bases and at J to 6 bases, leaving 8 bases not matched to a gene. The CDR3 consists of 15 residues. In DNA form, the CDR3 reads TGTGCCAGCAGCCAGGGACAGGGTGGCGCCGGGGAGCTGTTTTTT. This gives the protein CASSQGQGGAGELFF.

This clonotype was seen many times. The CDR3 loop is CASSQDPSGVGYEQYF. The CDR3 DNA follows: TGCGCCAGCAGCCAAGATCCTAGCGGGGTCGGGTACGAGCAGTACTTC. The chain joins TRBV4-3 to TRBJ2-7; 9 bases map to TRBD2. Trimming removed 0 bases from V and 4 bases from J; junction bases left unmatched: 7. CDR3 size: 16 residues. Germline CDR1 LGHNA, CDR2 YSLEER.

The J gene is TRBJ2-7, the V gene TRBV28; no clear D gene. This CDR3 spans 11 amino acids. CDR1 and CDR2 from the germline V gene are MDHEN and SYDVKM. The V end was cut by 6 bases, the J end by 4 bases, with 7 bases between. As DNA, the CDR3 is TGTGCCAGCAGCGAAATTTACGAGCAGTACTTC. Translated, it gives CASSEIYEQYF.

The gene calls are TRBV2 and TRBJ2-2; 9 bases are a match to TRBD2. V was pared by 2 bases and J by 3 bases, with 19 bases of the junction left unmatched. From germline, CDR1 is SNHLY and CDR2 FYNNEI. CDR3 size: 21 residues. The CDR3 loop is CASSERWASGAIPYDTGELFF. The CDR3 nucleotides are TGTGCCAGCAGTGAACGCTGGGCTAGCGGGGCCATTCCGTACGACACCGGGGAGCTGTTTTTT.

This chain joins TRBV6-2 or TRBV6-3 and TRBJ2-7; the match to TRBD1 covers 9 bases. This CDR3 region has 16 residues. V shed 6 bases and J 3 bases; nucleotides not matched to a gene: 12. The germline gives CDR1 MNHEY, CDR2 SVGEGT. The CDR3 protein is CASRYRTGDLFYEQYV. The CDR3 coding sequence is TGTGCCAGCAGATATCGGACAGGGGATTTATTCTACGAGCAGTACGTC.

Only a few counts were recorded for this clonotype. This chain joins TRBV5-1 and TRBJ2-5; no reliable D call. The CDR3 extends over 15 amino acids. V lost 0 bases and J 2 bases, leaving 11 bases between the germline ends. CDR1 SGHRS and CDR2 YFSETQ come from the germline V gene. CDR3 in amino acids: CASSLGQKPQETQYF. The CDR3, as DNA: TGCGCCAGCAGCTTGGGTCAAAAACCTCAAGAGACCCAGTACTTC.

This clonotype was detected only a few times. The genes are TRBV6-1 and TRBJ1-6; D is ambiguous. Deletions cut 7 bases from V and 14 bases from J, with 21 bases between. Germline V lookup: CDR1 MNHNS, CDR2 SASEGT. The CDR3 contains 14 residues. The CDR3 sequence is CASTRTLAQFTLHF. CDR3 in DNA: TGTGCCAGCACCAGGACCCTTGCGCAATTCACCCTCCACTTT.

On this clonotype: A much larger clone lies a single base off, so this may be a read error. The CDR3: CAIGRGAPTVTQYF. The CDR3 DNA sequence: TGTGCCATCGGACGGGGGGCGCCCACAGTTACGCAGTATTTT. The chain joins TRBV28 to TRBJ2-3, with D possibly TRBD2 on 7 matching bases. Germline values: CDR1 MDHEN, CDR2 SYDVKM. This CDR3 is built from 14 residues.

This clonotype was counted only a few times. The chain joins TRBV6-5 to TRBJ2-1; 7 bases match TRBD1. CDR3 length: 17 amino acids. The V and J ends lost 1 base and 7 bases, in that order; junction bases with no gene match: 13. Germline values: CDR1 MNHEY, CDR2 SVGAGI. The CDR3 reads CASSYFDRVVGWNEQFF. The DNA of the CDR3 is TGTGCCAGCAGTTACTTCGACAGGGTAGTAGGGTGGAATGAGCAGTTCTTC.